These 26 T cell receptor beta chains were all obtained from the same sample, sequenced in a study of OX40 agonist ivuxolimab in advanced cancers. The protocol was immunoSEQ multiplex PCR, while the TCRdb copy is restricted to in-frame clones and leaves out a portion. The top ten clones hold 11% of a sample with more than 70,000 clones, approximately 89% of them seen once. The starting material was CD4+ or CD8+ T cells sorted from blood, obtained in a trial of the OX40 agonist ivuxolimab. All receptors come from an adult with an advanced solid tumor such as melanoma, head and neck, liver or kidney cancer.

V is TRBV19 and J is TRBJ2-3; TRBD1 matches at 8 bases. Germline V gene sequence: CDR1 LNHDA, CDR2 SQIVND (reference sequence). There are 15 residues in the CDR3. V gave up 7 bases and J gave up 2 bases; unmatched junction bases: 8. The CDR3 is CASTSDRGPTDTQYF. The CDR3 DNA reads as TGTGCCAGTACTAGCGACAGGGGTCCCACAGATACGCAGTATTTT.

The J gene is TRBJ2-7, the V gene TRBV7-6; a possible D gene is TRBD2 (6 bases). Trimming left V 1 base short and J 1 base short, with 11 bases between. The CDR3 is 15 amino acids. Germline V gene data show CDR1 as SGHVS and CDR2 as FNYEAQ. CDR3 loop: CASSLGLRGSYEQYF. DNA of the CDR3: TGTGCCAGCAGCTTAGGCTTACGGGGGTCCTACGAGCAGTACTTC.

The CDR3 sequence is CASSLGAGQTHNEQFF. CDR3 DNA sequence: TGTGCCAGCAGCTTAGGCGCCGGGCAAACACACAATGAGCAGTTCTTC. The V call is TRBV7-2, the J call TRBJ2-1; D call uncertain. The germline V gene has CDR1 SGHTA and CDR2 FQGNSA. V was pared by 1 base and J by 5 bases, with 15 bases between. CDR3 length equals 16 residues.

The J gene is TRBJ1-2, the V gene TRBV28, with a tentative D call TRBD1 (5 bases). Germline CDR1 is MDHEN and CDR2 is SYDVKM. The V end lost 10 bases, the J end lost 5 bases, and 17 bases lay between the germline ends. This CDR3 is built from 13 residues. The CDR3 DNA sequence: TGTGCCACCAGGGCCGGTGGAAAATATGGCTACACCTTC. It is translated as CATRAGGKYGYTF.

The V call is TRBV6-5, the J call TRBJ2-2; the match to TRBD2 covers 7 bases. V was clipped by 10 bases and J by 3 bases; unmatched bases: 5. The CDR3 consists of 13 residues. Germline V gene lookup returns CDR1 MNHEY and CDR2 SVGAGI. The CDR3 DNA sequence: TGTGCCACGATAGCGGGCTACACCGGGGAGCTGTTTTTT. It codes for CATIAGYTGELFF.

The chain joins TRBV6-5 to TRBJ1-2; D perhaps matches TRBD1 (5 bases). From germline, CDR1 is MNHEY and CDR2 SVGAGI. Trimming shortened V by 11 bases and J by 13 bases, and 20 bases separated the two germline ends. This CDR3 is 11 amino acids long. CDR3 in DNA: TGTGCCTCTCGGGACCGAATCGGTCTCACCTTC. Protein: CASRDRIGLTF.

This clone occurred once. The rearrangement joins TRBV5-1 to TRBJ1-3; a weak D match, TRBD1 (6 bases). The CDR3 loop spans 16 amino acids. Germline V gene sequence: CDR1 SGHRS, CDR2 YFSETQ. Trimming left V 4 bases short and J 0 bases short, with 14 bases between. The CDR3, as DNA: TGCGCCAGCAGCCCTGGACAGCCTAACTCTGGAAACACCATATATTTT. Protein sequence: CASSPGQPNSGNTIYF.

The gene calls are TRBV21-1 and TRBJ1-5. TRBV21-1 represents a pseudogene. CDR3 length: 15 residues. The CDR3 sequence: CASSNYDVSNQPQHF. The DNA of the CDR3 is TGTGCCAGCAGCAATTACGACGTTAGCAATCAGCCCCAGCATTTT.

The chain carries TRBV6-6 and TRBJ2-2, with a weak D call TRBD2 (6 bases). Germline-derived CDR1 and CDR2 are MNHNY and SVGAGI (reference sequence). The CDR3 is 12 amino acids. V was pared by 7 bases and J by 5 bases, with 8 bases between. Here the CDR3 DNA reads TGTGCCAGCAACGGGGGAACCGGGGAGCTGTTTTTT. This gives the protein CASNGGTGELFF.

The chain joins TRBV5-1 to TRBJ1-1, with 9 bases that match TRBD1. With 3 bases clipped from V and 0 bases from J, the junction kept 3 bases outside the gene matches. CDR1 and CDR2 from the germline V gene are SGHRS and YFSETQ. This CDR3 comprises 15 residues. For the CDR3, the DNA is TGCGCCAGCAGCTGGGGACAGGGCGTGAACACTGAAGCTTTCTTT. This encodes CASSWGQGVNTEAFF.

The chain combines TRBV19 with TRBJ1-2, with D unclear. Trimming stripped 10 bases from V and 1 base from J, with 13 bases between. Germline lookup yields CDR1 LNHDA and CDR2 SQIVND (reference sequence). The CDR3 loop spans 13 amino acids. The CDR3, as DNA: TGTGCCACCTCCTGGAGGAGTAACTATGGCTACACCTTC. This encodes CATSWRSNYGYTF.

V is TRBV18 and J is TRBJ1-2; tentatively, D is TRBD1 (6 bases). Trimming removed 3 bases at V and 7 bases at J, with 9 bases between. CDR1 and CDR2 (germline): KGHSH, LQKENI. This CDR3 region has 12 residues. In DNA, the CDR3 is TGTGCCAGCTCACCCACAGGGTTTGGCTACACCTTC. This translates into CASSPTGFGYTF.

The chain has TRBV5-4 and TRBJ1-6; D gene unclear. The V end was cut by 4 bases, the J end by 0 bases, with 8 bases between. CDR3 length: 15 residues. Germline CDR1 is SGHNT and CDR2 is YYREEE (reference sequence). The CDR3 here is CASSPSSSYNSPLHF. The CDR3 DNA sequence: TGTGCCAGCAGCCCGAGTAGCTCCTATAATTCACCCCTCCACTTT. The entire variable domain, with the rest obtained from reference TRBV5-4 and TRBJ1-6, is as follows: ETGVTQSPTHLIKTRGQQVTLRCSSQSGHNTVSWYQQALGQGPQFIFQYYREEENGRGNFPPRFSGLQFPNYSSELNVNALELDDSALYLCASSPSSSYNSPLHFGNGTRLTVT.

The chain joins TRBV19 to TRBJ1-3, with D tentatively TRBD1 (6 bases). Per the germline V gene, CDR1 is LNHDA and CDR2 is SQIVND (reference sequence). The CDR3 spans 16 residues. Deletions cut 8 bases from V and 0 bases from J, with 17 bases between. The CDR3 DNA sequence: TGTGCCAGTGGGACTAACAGGGCTCTCTCTGGAAACACCATATATTTT. As protein: CASGTNRALSGNTIYF.

This chain connects TRBV5-5 to TRBJ2-3; 11 bases are shared with TRBD1. The germline V gene has CDR1 SGHKS and CDR2 YYEKEE (reference sequence). This CDR3 region has 17 residues. The ends lost 1 base at V and 6 bases at J; junction bases unmatched: 10. The CDR3 sequence: CASSLSPGTGGVDTQYF. The CDR3 nucleotides are TGTGCCAGCAGCTTGAGCCCCGGGACAGGGGGTGTGGATACGCAGTATTTT.

In this sample, this clone turned up once. This chain connects TRBV6-6 to TRBJ2-1, with a tentative D call TRBD2 (6 bases). This CDR3 region has 15 residues. Looked up from germline, CDR1 is MNHNY and CDR2 is SVGAGI (reference sequence). Trimming pared 2 bases from V and 9 bases from J, leaving 17 bases between. CDR3 sequence: CASSYGADLGGEQFF. CDR3 coding DNA: TGTGCCAGCAGTTACGGGGCGGACCTCGGGGGTGAGCAGTTCTTC.

The CDR3 protein is CRSGRAMAQYF. CDR3 nucleotide sequence: TGTCGTAGCGGGAGGGCGATGGCGCAGTATTTT. This rearrangement joins TRBV27 to TRBJ2-3; the match to TRBD2 covers 11 bases. The germline CDR1 and CDR2 sequences are MNHEY and SMNVEV (reference sequence). The length of the CDR3 is 11 residues.

The chain combines TRBV6-1 with TRBJ2-5; D is ambiguous. The CDR3 spans 14 residues. Germline CDR1 is MNHNS and CDR2 is SASEGT. V was trimmed by 6 bases and J by 3 bases, leaving 14 bases between them. CDR3 residues: CASRVFLTEETQYF. CDR3 nucleotide sequence: TGTGCCAGCAGGGTTTTTTTAACAGAAGAGACCCAGTACTTC.

The CDR3 spells CASSPPLGQEVNSPLHF. CDR3 bases: TGTGCCAGCAGCCCGCCTTTAGGACAGGAGGTGAATTCACCCCTCCACTTT. The rearrangement joins TRBV5-8 to TRBJ1-6; 7 nucleotides line up with TRBD1. The germline CDR1 and CDR2 sequences are SGHTS and YDEGEE. This CDR3 spans 17 amino acids. The V gene end was trimmed by 4 bases and the J gene end by 7 bases; junction bases not matched to a gene: 14.

V usage is TRBV7-2 and J usage is TRBJ1-6, with 8 bases matching TRBD1. V trimming: 4 bases; J trimming: 6 bases; junction bases outside the gene matches: 2. Germline V CDR1 and CDR2: SGHTA, FQGNSA. This CDR3 comprises 14 residues. CDR3 DNA: TGTGCCAGCAGCTGGACAGGGCTTAATTCACCCCTCCACTTT. It yields the protein CASSWTGLNSPLHF.

The chain couples TRBV13 to TRBJ2-5; D not resolved. The end of the DNA aligns better with TRBJ2-7, so the J call may be wrong. The CDR3 has 13 amino acids. CDR1 is PRHDT, CDR2 FYEKMQ, per germline (reference sequence). CDR3: CASSSGLSYEQYF. The DNA of the CDR3 is TGTGCCAGCAGCTCAGGCCTCTCCTACGAGCAGTACTTC.

The rearrangement uses TRBV6-6 and TRBJ1-5; 8 bases line up with TRBD1. The CDR3 extends over 13 amino acids. V trimming: 11 bases; J trimming: 3 bases; junction bases outside the gene matches: 6. Germline values: CDR1 MNHNY, CDR2 SVGAGI (reference sequence). This chain's CDR3 is CACGQGPNQPQHF. For the CDR3, the DNA is TGTGCCTGCGGACAGGGCCCCAATCAGCCCCAGCATTTT.

The rearrangement links TRBV6-6 to TRBJ2-1; TRBD2 might be the D (7 bases). Trimming removed 0 bases from V and 3 bases from J, with 12 bases in between. Germline values: CDR1 MNHNY, CDR2 SVGAGI (reference sequence). CDR3 length equals 16 residues. CDR3 protein: CASSYSRGASYNEQFF. CDR3 in DNA: TGTGCCAGCAGTTACTCCCGGGGGGCTAGCTACAATGAGCAGTTCTTC.

The chain recombines TRBV7-2 with TRBJ1-4; TRBD1 is a possible D gene (5 bases). V was clipped by 5 bases and J by 7 bases, with 14 bases between them. In germline, CDR1 is SGHTA, CDR2 FQGNSA. This CDR3 region has 14 residues. CDR3 amino acids: CASSLGTVTEKLFF. DNA for the CDR3: TGTGCCAGCAGCCTAGGGACCGTTACTGAAAAACTGTTTTTT.

CDR3 sequence reads: CASSLGIPYEQYF. CDR3 bases: TGTGCCAGCAGCTTAGGAATACCCTACGAGCAGTACTTC. V is TRBV5-6 and J is TRBJ2-7, with D uncertain. Trimming took off 2 bases at V and 2 bases at J, with 8 bases between the two ends. Germline V gene data show CDR1 as SGHDT and CDR2 as YYEEEE. The CDR3 runs to 13 residues.

The count of this clone is one. The chain couples TRBV6-6 to TRBJ2-7; TRBD2 matches 10 bases. From germline, CDR1 is MNHNY and CDR2 SVGAGI (reference sequence). The CDR3 sequence is 16 residues long. Germline trimming cut 5 bases from V and 7 bases from J; bases unmatched to any gene: 14. CDR3 sequence (DNA): TGTGCCAGCAGTCCCCTAACAGCGGGAGGGCCGGGGGAGCAGTACTTC. This gives the protein CASSPLTAGGPGEQYF.